The sequence of this TCR beta chain was determined in a study of blood T cells in healthy people across ages. A J-beta primer mix and a sample-barcoded 5' primer were used in a second PCR of about 7 to 12 cycles. TCRdb fed the 5' RACE reads into MiXCR, producing one record per CDR3 protein. The table has roughly 800,000 distinct CDR3 sequences, about 48% seen once. A few counts support this clonotype. This may be a read error, as it is one base from a much larger clone. This CDR3 is built from 12 residues. Germline V CDR1 and CDR2: GTSNPN, SVGIG (reference sequence). What was sequenced was blood. This chain joins TRBV30 and TRBJ2-7, with a tentative D call TRBD2 (5 bases). This TCR was recovered from a man older than 75 in good health. CDR3 in amino acids: CAGSVLADEQYF. CDR3 DNA sequence: TGTGCCGGGAGTGTCCTAGCCGACGAGCAGTACTTC.